The clone carrying this TCR beta chain showed up many times. Trimming left V 0 bases short and J 7 bases short, with 13 bases between. The length of the CDR3 is 15 residues. Germline V gene sequence: CDR1 MNHEY, CDR2 SVGEGT. MiXCR, run by TCRdb on the 5' RACE reads, gives a single entry per CDR3 protein. The top ten hold around 5% of the sample, which has fewer than 40,000 distinct CDR3 sequences, over 4.5% seen once. The data derive from a study of early T cells in non-severe SARS-CoV-2 infection. This chain links TRBV6-2 or TRBV6-3 with TRBJ1-5; D ambiguous. Sequenced sample: whole blood. This TCR was recovered from an adult who was a healthcare worker with PCR-confirmed SARS-CoV-2 infection or an uninfected control (not recorded which). The CDR3 is CASSYSTEGRQPQHF. In DNA form, the CDR3 reads TGTGCCAGCAGTTACTCGACGGAGGGTCGACAGCCCCAGCATTTT.